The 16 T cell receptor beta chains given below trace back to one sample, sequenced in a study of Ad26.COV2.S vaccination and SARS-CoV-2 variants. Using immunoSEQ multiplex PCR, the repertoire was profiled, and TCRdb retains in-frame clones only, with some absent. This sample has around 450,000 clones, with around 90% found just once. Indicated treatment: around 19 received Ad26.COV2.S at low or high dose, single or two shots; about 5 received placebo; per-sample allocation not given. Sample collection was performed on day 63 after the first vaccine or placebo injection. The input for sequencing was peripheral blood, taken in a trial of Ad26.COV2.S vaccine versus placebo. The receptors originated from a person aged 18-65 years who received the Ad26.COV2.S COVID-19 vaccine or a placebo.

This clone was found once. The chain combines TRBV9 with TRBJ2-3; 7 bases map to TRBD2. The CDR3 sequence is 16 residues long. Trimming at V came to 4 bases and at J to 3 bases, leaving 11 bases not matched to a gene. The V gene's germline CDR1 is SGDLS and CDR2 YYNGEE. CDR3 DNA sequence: TGTGCCAGCAGCCCGACTTTCGGGAGGCAGACAGATACGCAGTATTTT. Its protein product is CASSPTFGRQTDTQYF.

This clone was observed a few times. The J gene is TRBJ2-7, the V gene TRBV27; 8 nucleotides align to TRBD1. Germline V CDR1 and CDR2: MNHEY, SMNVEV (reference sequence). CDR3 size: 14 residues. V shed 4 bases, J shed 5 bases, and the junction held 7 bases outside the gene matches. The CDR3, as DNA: TGTGCCAGCAGTTCCACAGGGGGGACTCACGAGCAGTACTTC. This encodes CASSSTGGTHEQYF.

CDR3 protein: CASSYSGTGPYEQYF. In DNA form, the CDR3 reads TGTGCCAGCAGTTACTCCGGGACAGGTCCTTACGAGCAGTACTTC. V and J are TRBV6-2 or TRBV6-3 and TRBJ2-7, with 8 nucleotides matching TRBD1. V was pared by 0 bases and J by 4 bases, with 5 bases of the junction left unmatched. The germline V gene encodes CDR1 MNHEY and CDR2 SVGEGT. The CDR3 sequence is 15 residues long.

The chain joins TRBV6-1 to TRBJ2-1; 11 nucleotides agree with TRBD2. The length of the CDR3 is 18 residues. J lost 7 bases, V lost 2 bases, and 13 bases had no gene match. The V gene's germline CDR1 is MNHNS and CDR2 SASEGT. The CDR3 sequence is CASSERGASGRWYNEQFF. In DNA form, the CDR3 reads TGTGCCAGCAGTGAAAGAGGGGCTAGCGGGAGGTGGTATAATGAGCAGTTCTTC.

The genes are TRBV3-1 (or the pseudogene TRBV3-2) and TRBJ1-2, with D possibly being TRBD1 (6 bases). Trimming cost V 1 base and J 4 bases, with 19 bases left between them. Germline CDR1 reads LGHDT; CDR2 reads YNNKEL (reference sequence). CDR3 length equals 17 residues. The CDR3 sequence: CASSQAGRGAHGYGYTF. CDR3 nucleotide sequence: TGTGCCAGCAGCCAAGCTGGACGGGGGGCACACGGCTATGGCTACACCTTC.

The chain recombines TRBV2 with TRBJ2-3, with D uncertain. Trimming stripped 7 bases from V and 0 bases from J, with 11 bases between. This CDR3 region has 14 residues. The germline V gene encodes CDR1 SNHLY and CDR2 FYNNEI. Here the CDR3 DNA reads TGTGCCAGCACTCTGGCCATAAGCACAGATACGCAGTATTTT. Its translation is CASTLAISTDTQYF.

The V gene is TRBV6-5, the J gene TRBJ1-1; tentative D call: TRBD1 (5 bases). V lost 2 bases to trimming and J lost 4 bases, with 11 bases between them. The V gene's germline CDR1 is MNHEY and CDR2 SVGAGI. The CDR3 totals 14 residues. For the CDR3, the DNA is TGTGCCAGCAGTTACGGGCAGGGAAGCACTGAAGCTTTCTTT. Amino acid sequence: CASSYGQGSTEAFF.

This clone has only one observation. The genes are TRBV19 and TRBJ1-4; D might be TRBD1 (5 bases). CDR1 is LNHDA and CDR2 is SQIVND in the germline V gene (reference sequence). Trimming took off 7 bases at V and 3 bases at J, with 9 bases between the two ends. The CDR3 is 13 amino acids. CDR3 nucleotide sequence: TGTGCCAGTACGATGGGGGCTAATGAAAAACTGTTTTTT. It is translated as CASTMGANEKLFF.

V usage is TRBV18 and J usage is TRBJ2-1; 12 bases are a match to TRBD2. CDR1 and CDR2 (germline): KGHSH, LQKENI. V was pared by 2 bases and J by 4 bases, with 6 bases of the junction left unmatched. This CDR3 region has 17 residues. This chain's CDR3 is CASSPTSGRRRYNEQFF. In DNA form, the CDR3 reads TGTGCCAGCTCACCAACTAGCGGGAGGAGGCGATACAATGAGCAGTTCTTC. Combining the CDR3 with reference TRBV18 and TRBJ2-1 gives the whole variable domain NAGVMQNPRHLVRRRGQEARLRCSPMKGHSHVYWYRQLPEEGLKFMVYLQKENIIDESGMPKERFSAEFPKEGPSILRIQQVVRGDSAAYFCASSPTSGRRRYNEQFFGPGTRLTVL.

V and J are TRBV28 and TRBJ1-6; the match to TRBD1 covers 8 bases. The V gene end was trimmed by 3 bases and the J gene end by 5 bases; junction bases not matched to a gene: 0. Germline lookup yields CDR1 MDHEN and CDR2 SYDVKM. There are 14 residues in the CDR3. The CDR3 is CASSLTGDNSPLHF. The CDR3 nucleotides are TGTGCCAGCAGTTTGACAGGGGATAATTCACCCCTCCACTTT.

In DNA form, the CDR3 reads TGTGCCAGCAGCCAAGATGCAGCGGGAGTTCGTCAGACCCAGTACTTC. This encodes CASSQDAAGVRQTQYF. V usage is TRBV3-1 (or the pseudogene TRBV3-2) and J usage is TRBJ2-5, with 8 bases lining up with TRBD2. The CDR3 sequence is 16 residues long. J gave up 6 bases and V 0 bases, and 9 bases lay outside the gene matches. Germline-derived CDR1 and CDR2 are LGHDT and YNNKEL (reference sequence).

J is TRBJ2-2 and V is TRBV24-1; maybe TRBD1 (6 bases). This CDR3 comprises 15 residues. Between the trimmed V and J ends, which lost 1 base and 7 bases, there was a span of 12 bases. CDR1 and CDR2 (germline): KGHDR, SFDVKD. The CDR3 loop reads CATSDLAGAGGELFF. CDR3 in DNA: TGTGCCACCAGTGATTTAGCAGGGGCGGGCGGGGAGCTGTTTTTT.

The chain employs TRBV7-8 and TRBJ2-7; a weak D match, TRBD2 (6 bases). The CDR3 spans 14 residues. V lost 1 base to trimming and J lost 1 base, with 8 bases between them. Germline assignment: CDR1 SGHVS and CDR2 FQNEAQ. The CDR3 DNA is TGTGCCAGCAGCTTAGTCGGGGGATCCTACGAGCAGTACTTC. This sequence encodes CASSLVGGSYEQYF.

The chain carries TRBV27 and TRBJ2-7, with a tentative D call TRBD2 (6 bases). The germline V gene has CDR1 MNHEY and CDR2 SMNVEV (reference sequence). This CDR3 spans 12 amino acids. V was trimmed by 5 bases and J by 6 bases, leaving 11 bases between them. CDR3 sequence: CASSLGTGEQYF. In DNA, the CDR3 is TGTGCCAGCAGTCTCGGGACTGGCGAGCAGTACTTC.

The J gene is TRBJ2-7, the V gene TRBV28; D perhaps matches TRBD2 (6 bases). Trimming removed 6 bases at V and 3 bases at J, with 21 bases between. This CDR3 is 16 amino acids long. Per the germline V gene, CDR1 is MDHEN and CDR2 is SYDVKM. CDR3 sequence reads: CASSSRPEGAIYEQYF. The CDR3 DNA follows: TGTGCCAGCAGCTCAAGACCGGAGGGTGCTATCTACGAGCAGTACTTC.

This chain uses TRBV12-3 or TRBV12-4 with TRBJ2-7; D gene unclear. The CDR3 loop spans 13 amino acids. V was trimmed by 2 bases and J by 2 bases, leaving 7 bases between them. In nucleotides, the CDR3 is TGTGCCAGCAGTTTATCACAAGCCTACGAGCAGTACTTC. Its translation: CASSLSQAYEQYF.